The present entry profiles one T cell receptor (beta chain) with its context. The antigen is unknown. 13 Jbeta primers and 60 Vbeta primers were used for the PCR. The method was immunoSEQ multiplex PCR; TCRdb's version includes in-frame clones alone and lacks a portion of them. The data contain around 97,000 clones, approximately 73% of them singletons. The entry originates in a study of cytomegalovirus exposure and HLA in healthy donors. Points from the study as a whole: TCR beta V- and J-gene trimming, according to a later analysis, was linked to a missense DCLRE1C variant.

The germline V gene has CDR1 SGDLS and CDR2 YYNGEE. The CDR3 totals 14 residues. V was trimmed by 4 bases and J by 1 base, leaving 10 bases between them. This chain joins TRBV9 and TRBJ2-3; no firm D call. The TCR comes from a man aged 40-49 years in good health and CMV-seronegative. Sequencing was performed on PBMCs. CDR3 sequence reads: CASSPQVGTDTQYF. DNA of the CDR3: TGTGCCAGCAGCCCCCAGGTGGGCACAGATACGCAGTATTTT.